Shown below are 23 T cell receptor beta chains from a single sample sequenced in a study of blood T cell repertoires in COVID-19. The data were produced by immunoSEQ multiplex PCR, yet TCRdb's version contains in-frame clones alone and is incomplete. The sample yields roughly 230,000 clones, roughly 84% seen once. Material: PBMCs or T cells enriched from blood (not recorded which). The receptors here all came from a man aged 30 to 45 in a cohort exposed to, infected with or recovered from COVID-19 (not recorded which).

This rearrangement joins TRBV7-2 to TRBJ1-5; no firm D call. Germline V gene lookup returns CDR1 SGHTA and CDR2 FQGNSA. CDR3 length: 12 amino acids. The V end was cut by 4 bases, the J end by 8 bases, with 9 bases between. CDR3 loop: CASSSHREPQHF. The DNA for the CDR3 is TGTGCCAGCAGCTCTCACCGGGAGCCCCAGCATTTT.

The V call is TRBV5-6, the J call TRBJ2-7, with TRBD2 matching 11 bases. The germline CDR1 and CDR2 sequences are SGHDT and YYEEEE. The V segment lost 4 bases and the J segment 3 bases; nucleotides outside the gene matches: 6. This CDR3 comprises 15 residues. The CDR3 DNA sequence: TGTGCCAGCAGCCCCCAGACTAGCGGGATCTACGAGCAGTACTTC. Protein product: CASSPQTSGIYEQYF.

The rearrangement links TRBV14 to TRBJ1-2; no reliable D call. In germline, CDR1 is SGHDN, CDR2 FVKESK. This CDR3 has 14 residues. The V end was cut by 0 bases, the J end by 8 bases, with 13 bases between. In DNA form, the CDR3 reads TGTGCCAGCAGCCAAGATTTGGAGCCGAGGGGCTACACCTTC. Translation: CASSQDLEPRGYTF. Supplemented by reference TRBV14 and TRBJ1-2, the full variable domain reads EAGVTQFPSHSVIEKGQTVTLRCDPISGHDNLYWYRRVMGKEIKFLLHFVKESKQDESGMPNNRFLAERTGGTYSTLKVQPAELEDSGVYFCASSQDLEPRGYTFGSGTRLTVV.

V and J are TRBV21-1 and TRBJ2-7; TRBD2, as called in the table, went unchecked against the DNA. TRBV21-1 is deemed a pseudogene. The CDR3 covers 13 residues. CDR3 coding DNA: TGTGCCAGCAGCAGCGGGTCGCCTCTGGAGCAGTACTTC. Its protein product is CASSSGSPLEQYF.

This clone occurred once. This chain links TRBV29-1 with TRBJ1-2; TRBD1 is a possible D gene (6 bases). This CDR3 region has 13 residues. V shed 0 bases and J shed 8 bases, with 13 bases lying between them. Germline CDR1 is SQVTM and CDR2 is ANQGSEA. As DNA, the CDR3 is TGCAGCGTTGAAGAGGGGGCAGGGGTAGGCTACACCTTC. The encoded protein is CSVEEGAGVGYTF.

The J gene is TRBJ2-7, the V gene TRBV7-8, with D possibly being TRBD1 (6 bases). Germline V gene data show CDR1 as SGHVS and CDR2 as FQNEAQ. V gave up 7 bases and J gave up 0 bases, with 19 bases separating them. The CDR3 sequence is 16 residues long. CDR3 coding DNA: TGTGCCAGCACTGGTATACATACAGGGAGCTCCTACGAGCAGTACTTC. Amino acid sequence: CASTGIHTGSSYEQYF.

The rearrangement uses TRBV29-1 and TRBJ1-5; TRBD1 agrees at 7 bases. CDR1 is SQVTM, CDR2 ANQGSEA, per germline. This CDR3 spans 13 amino acids. V dropped 6 bases and J dropped 4; count of bases not matched to a gene: 6. CDR3 nucleotide sequence: TGCAGCGTGAGGGACAGAGAAAATCAGCCCCAGCATTTT. Translating gives CSVRDRENQPQHF.

The chain couples TRBV27 to TRBJ1-6; 7 bases are shared with TRBD1. With V trimmed by 7 bases and J by 9 bases, 9 bases remained unmatched. This CDR3 is 14 amino acids long. CDR1 MNHEY and CDR2 SMNVEV come from the germline V gene (reference sequence). The CDR3 loop reads CASMEGAPLSPLHF. The CDR3 nucleotides are TGTGCCAGCATGGAGGGGGCGCCTCTTTCACCCCTCCACTTT.

V is TRBV5-1 and J is TRBJ2-7, with D maybe TRBD1 (5 bases). This CDR3 comprises 15 residues. Trimming shortened V by 1 base and J by 3 bases, and 14 bases separated the two germline ends. Germline CDR1 SGHRS, CDR2 YFSETQ. The CDR3 DNA sequence: TGCGCCAGCAGCTTGTCTCGGCAGGGTTTCTACGAGCAGTACTTC. It codes for CASSLSRQGFYEQYF.

The chain combines TRBV27 with TRBJ1-6; the match to TRBD1 covers 9 bases. Looked up from germline, CDR1 is MNHEY and CDR2 is SMNVEV (reference sequence). Trimming removed 7 bases from V and 3 bases from J; junction bases left unmatched: 1. CDR3 size: 14 residues. DNA of the CDR3: TGTGCCAGCACGACAGGGGGCTATAATTCACCCCTCCACTTT. It specifies CASTTGGYNSPLHF.

This sequence joins TRBV21-1 and TRBJ1-1; the listed D gene, TRBD1, was not tested against the DNA. TRBV21-1 is a recognized pseudogene. The CDR3 loop spans 19 amino acids. This chain's CDR3 is CASSKHAVPRQGEYTEAFF. The CDR3 DNA reads TGTGCCAGCAGCAAACATGCGGTCCCCCGGCAGGGGGAGTACACTGAAGCTTTCTTT.

The CDR3 spells CASSSTDRAGNTIYF. The CDR3 bases are TGTGCCAGCAGTTCGACGGACAGGGCTGGAAACACCATATATTTT. The chain carries TRBV6-5 and TRBJ1-3; 8 nucleotides match TRBD1. CDR3 length: 15 residues. J gave up 2 bases and V 4 bases, and 4 bases lay outside the gene matches. The germline V gene has CDR1 MNHEY and CDR2 SVGAGI.

The chain uses TRBV7-6 and TRBJ1-2, with D perhaps TRBD1 (5 bases). Trimming took 5 bases from V and 4 from J, leaving 11 bases between them. Germline loops: CDR1 SGHVS, CDR2 FNYEAQ. The CDR3 consists of 13 residues. The CDR3 sequence: CASSLSDTYGYTF. CDR3 nucleotides: TGTGCCAGCAGCCTATCGGACACCTATGGCTACACCTTC.

The CDR3 bases are TGTGCCAGCAGCTCAGGGGGCTTTGAAAACGAGCAGTACTTC. It translates to CASSSGGFENEQYF. This chain links TRBV7-3 with TRBJ2-7; TRBD1 agrees at 8 bases. The CDR3 is 14 residues long. Looked up from germline, CDR1 is SGHTA and CDR2 is FQGTGA. V was clipped by 4 bases and J by 5 bases; unmatched bases: 7.

The rearrangement joins TRBV4-2 to TRBJ2-3; the D is unclear. The CDR3 has 13 residues. Trimming removed 0 bases from V and 4 bases from J, with 5 bases in between. Germline lookup yields CDR1 LGHNA and CDR2 YNFKEQ. Here the CDR3 reads CASSQDPSDTQYF. CDR3 DNA: TGTGCCAGCAGCCAAGATCCCTCAGATACGCAGTATTTT.

CDR3 sequence (DNA): TGTGCCAGCAGTCCACGGCTAAGGGGTTCGTACAATGAGCAGTTCTTC. Translation gives CASSPRLRGSYNEQFF. The chain recombines TRBV27 with TRBJ2-1; D may be TRBD1 (5 bases). Looked up from germline, CDR1 is MNHEY and CDR2 is SMNVEV (reference sequence). CDR3 size: 16 residues. The V gene lost 5 bases and the J gene lost 4 bases, with 18 bases spanning the gap.

This chain joins TRBV9 and TRBJ2-2; 9 nucleotides align to TRBD2. Germline V gene lookup returns CDR1 SGDLS and CDR2 YYNGEE. The CDR3 totals 16 residues. J gave up 6 bases and V 0 bases, and 6 bases lay outside the gene matches. Here the CDR3 reads CASSVGASGIAGELFF. The CDR3 DNA reads TGTGCCAGCAGCGTAGGAGCTAGCGGGATCGCCGGGGAGCTGTTTTTT.

The V and J genes are TRBV28 and TRBJ1-5, with a possible D match to TRBD1 (6 bases). The length of the CDR3 is 14 residues. Germline V CDR1 and CDR2: MDHEN, SYDVKM. V dropped 8 bases and J dropped 3 bases, with 14 bases sitting between them. The DNA of the CDR3 is TGTGCCAGCCTAGAGAGACAGGTCAATCAGCCCCAGCATTTT. Translated: CASLERQVNQPQHF.

The CDR3 protein is CASSPRTGGDEQYF. In DNA, the CDR3 is TGCGCCAGCAGCCCCCGGACAGGGGGCGACGAGCAGTACTTC. The chain recombines TRBV5-1 with TRBJ2-7, with TRBD1 matching over 11 bases. The trim removed 4 bases at V and 5 bases at J, leaving 5 bases unmatched. The CDR3 spans 14 residues. Germline V gives CDR1 SGHRS, CDR2 YFSETQ.

CDR3 nucleotide sequence: TGTGCCAGCACGCCCGGGACTAGCGGCAATGAGCAGTTCTTC. It yields the protein CASTPGTSGNEQFF. This chain joins TRBV7-2 and TRBJ2-1, with 11 positions matching TRBD2. Germline-derived CDR1 and CDR2 are SGHTA and FQGNSA. J was trimmed by 6 bases and V by 7 bases; bases with no gene match: 5. This CDR3 spans 14 amino acids. Full variable domain (remainder filled in from reference TRBV7-2 and TRBJ2-1): GAGVSQSPSNKVTEKGKDVELRCDPISGHTALYWYRQSLGQGLEFLIYFQGNSAPDKSGLPSDRFSAERTGGSVSTLTIQRTQQEDSAVYLCASTPGTSGNEQFFGPGTRLTVL.

The rearrangement joins TRBV6-2 or TRBV6-3 to TRBJ2-1, with 10 bases identical to TRBD2. Germline V gene lookup returns CDR1 MNHEY and CDR2 SVGEGT. Trimming took 6 bases from V and 6 from J; bases not matched to a gene: 5. The CDR3 length is 14 residues. The CDR3 region has the DNA TGTGCCAGCAGCCGGACTAGCGGATTCAATGAGCAGTTCTTC. Protein: CASSRTSGFNEQFF.

The chain links TRBV2 to TRBJ1-5; D gene ambiguous. From germline, CDR1 is SNHLY and CDR2 FYNNEI. Deletions cut 1 base from V and 0 bases from J, with 7 bases between. The CDR3 length is 15 residues. The CDR3 nucleotides are TGTGCCAGCAGTGAAGAACAGCATAGCAATCAGCCCCAGCATTTT. Residues: CASSEEQHSNQPQHF.

V usage is TRBV7-2 and J usage is TRBJ2-7; 15 bases match TRBD2. The V and J ends lost 1 base and 2 bases, in that order; junction bases with no gene match: 6. The CDR3 is 18 amino acids. Germline CDR1 SGHTA, CDR2 FQGNSA. The chain's CDR3 is CASSLGGLAGGKPYEQYF. The CDR3 bases are TGTGCCAGCAGCTTAGGCGGACTAGCGGGAGGGAAACCCTACGAGCAGTACTTC.